The present T cell receptor (beta chain) was sequenced within a study of T cells after yellow fever vaccination. Study results and caveats: Post-booster repertoires again held most primary-vaccination clones (about 95% CD4, roughly 90% CD8). Just a small share of clonotypes turned up in the CD4 compartment as well as the CD8 compartment.

The CDR3 is 15 residues long. Trimming stripped 0 bases from V and 0 bases from J, with 7 bases between. This clonotype was observed many times. The antigen is not known. The 5'RACE template-switching step produced TCR cDNA and added a universal primer site and UMIs. TCRdb processed the 5' RACE reads anew with MiXCR; each CDR3 protein has one entry. Of fewer than 150,000 distinct CDR3 sequences in the sample, 6.5% to 9% were seen once. The V gene is TRBV12-3 or TRBV12-4, the J gene TRBJ2-3; D gene ambiguous. This TCR was recovered from a man aged 18 to 29 who received the YFV17D yellow fever vaccine. Sample: CD4+ T cells sorted from PBMCs, taken roughly 46 days after the first yellow fever vaccination. The CDR3 coding sequence is TGTGCCAGCAGTTTAGCTGGGGTGAGCACAGATACGCAGTATTTT. Protein sequence: CASSLAGVSTDTQYF.